This is a list of T cell receptor beta chains from one sample in a study of T cell responses to AZD1222 COVID-19 vaccine. Sequenced by immunoSEQ multiplex PCR; TCRdb stores in-frame clones only, minus some. The table includes approximately 92,000 clones, approximately 91% detected once. Source: peripheral blood, taken on day 0 of AZD1222 vaccination. The source of these receptors is an adult in good health. The CDR3 runs from the conserved cysteine through the conserved F or W. D genes are given only for firm matches. Only part of the rows carry a size: once, few, many, or a class if the clone is expanded.

d_call: TRBD1; clone_size: -; j_call: TRBJ1-1; v_call: TRBV3-1/TRBV3-2; cdr3_aa: CASSQQGDTEAFF; cdr3_nt: TGTGCCAGCAGCCAACAGGGGGACACTGAAGCTTTCTTT
d_call: -; clone_size: once; j_call: TRBJ2-7; v_call: TRBV6-2/TRBV6-3; cdr3_aa: CASRYGGNAYEQYF; cdr3_nt: TGTGCCAGCAGGTACGGGGGTAACGCCTACGAGCAGTACTTC
d_call: TRBD2; clone_size: -; j_call: TRBJ2-1; v_call: TRBV24-1; cdr3_aa: CATSGSSGADTEQFF; cdr3_nt: TGTGCCACCAGTGGATCTAGCGGGGCGGACACTGAGCAGTTCTTC
d_call: -; clone_size: -; j_call: TRBJ1-2; v_call: TRBV5-1; cdr3_aa: CASSLVFGYGYTF; cdr3_nt: TGCGCCAGCAGCTTGGTGTTCGGGTATGGCTACACCTTC
d_call: -; clone_size: -; j_call: TRBJ1-1; v_call: TRBV6-2/TRBV6-3; cdr3_aa: CASSYSLTQDTRNTEAFF; cdr3_nt: TGTGCCAGCAGTTATTCTCTGACTCAGGACACAAGGAACACTGAAGCTTTCTTT
d_call: TRBD1; clone_size: -; j_call: TRBJ1-2; v_call: TRBV10-3; cdr3_aa: CAISDLQGAAGYTF; cdr3_nt: TGTGCCATCAGTGATCTACAGGGGGCGGCAGGCTACACCTTC
d_call: -; clone_size: -; j_call: TRBJ1-4; v_call: TRBV23-1; cdr3_aa: CASSQSAGEKLFF; cdr3_nt: TGCGCCAGCAGTCAATCAGCGGGGGAGAAACTGTTTTTT
d_call: -; clone_size: -; j_call: TRBJ2-1; v_call: TRBV6-5; cdr3_aa: CASSLQGPLGEQFF; cdr3_nt: TGTGCCAGCAGTCTCCAGGGGCCGCTTGGTGAGCAGTTCTTC
d_call: -; clone_size: -; j_call: TRBJ2-3; v_call: TRBV28; cdr3_aa: CASSLPHTDTQYF; cdr3_nt: TGTGCCAGCAGTTTACCTCACACAGATACGCAGTATTTT
d_call: -; clone_size: -; j_call: TRBJ1-5; v_call: TRBV7-2; cdr3_aa: CASSLASGERIWAQHF; cdr3_nt: TGTGCCAGCAGCTTAGCTTCGGGGGAGCGGATATGGGCCCAGCATTTT
d_call: TRBD1; clone_size: -; j_call: TRBJ1-4; v_call: TRBV2; cdr3_aa: CASGGQGGEKLFF; cdr3_nt: TGTGCCAGCGGGGGACAGGGGGGTGAAAAACTGTTTTTT
d_call: TRBD1; clone_size: few; j_call: TRBJ2-7; v_call: TRBV6-2/TRBV6-3; cdr3_aa: CASSRTSGQAYEQYF; cdr3_nt: TGTGCCAGCAGTCGAACATCGGGACAGGCCTACGAGCAGTACTTC
d_call: -; clone_size: -; j_call: TRBJ1-1; v_call: TRBV2; cdr3_aa: CARRRARGMNTEAFF; cdr3_nt: TGTGCCAGACGCAGGGCGAGGGGGATGAACACTGAAGCTTTCTTT
d_call: -; clone_size: -; j_call: TRBJ2-3; v_call: TRBV6-5; cdr3_aa: CASSYSIPYLGDTQYF; cdr3_nt: TGTGCCAGCAGTTACTCGATACCCTACCTCGGGGATACGCAGTATTTT
d_call: TRBD2; clone_size: -; j_call: TRBJ2-5; v_call: TRBV12-3/TRBV12-4; cdr3_aa: CASSFGGEETQYF; cdr3_nt: TGTGCCAGCAGTTTTGGGGGGGAGGAGACCCAGTACTTC